This T cell receptor (beta chain) was profiled in a study of identical twins. This clonotype has just a few counts. Via MiXCR, TCRdb re-called the 5' RACE reads, giving one row per CDR3 protein. The sample has approximately 550,000 distinct CDR3 sequences, about a fifth seen once. The same data also contributed to another study, on yellow fever vaccine responses in identical twins.

This TCR was recovered from a woman aged 18-29 years in good health. The sample was CD4+ T cells sorted from blood.

CDR3 amino acids: CASSIQGRETQYF. CDR3 sequence (DNA): TGTGCCAGCAGCATACAGGGTCGGGAGACCCAGTACTTC. This chain connects TRBV28 to TRBJ2-5, with D perhaps matching TRBD1 (6 bases). Germline CDR1 and CDR2: MDHEN and SYDVKM. The CDR3 has 13 residues. The V end was cut by 6 bases, the J end by 5 bases, with 13 bases between. Drawing the rest from reference TRBV28 and TRBJ2-5, the complete variable domain is DVKVTQSSRYLVKRTGEKVFLECVQDMDHENMFWYRQDPGLGLRLIYFSYDVKMKEKGDIPEGYSVSREKKERFSLILESASTNQTSMYLCASSIQGRETQYFGPGTRLLVL.